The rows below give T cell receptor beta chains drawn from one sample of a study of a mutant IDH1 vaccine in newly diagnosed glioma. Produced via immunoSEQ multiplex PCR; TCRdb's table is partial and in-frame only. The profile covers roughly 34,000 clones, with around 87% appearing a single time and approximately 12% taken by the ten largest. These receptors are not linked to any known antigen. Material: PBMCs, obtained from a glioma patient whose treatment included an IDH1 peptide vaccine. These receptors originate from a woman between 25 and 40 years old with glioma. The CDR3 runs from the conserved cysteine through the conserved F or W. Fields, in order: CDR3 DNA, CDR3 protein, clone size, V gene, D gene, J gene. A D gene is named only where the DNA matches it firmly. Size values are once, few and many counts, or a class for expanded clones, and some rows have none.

cdr3_nt: TGTGCCAGCTCAGCGCAGGGGGCGGAAAACACTGAAGCTTTCTTT; cdr3_aa: CASSAQGAENTEAFF; clone_size: .; v_call: TRBV18; d_call: TRBD1; j_call: TRBJ1-1
cdr3_nt: TGTGCCATAAAGAGCGGGGCCCCCACAGATACGCAGTATTTT; cdr3_aa: CAIKSGAPTDTQYF; clone_size: .; v_call: TRBV5-4; d_call: TRBD2; j_call: TRBJ2-3
cdr3_nt: TGTGCCAGCAGTGAAGTGGCAGGGTCCTATGGCTACACCTTC; cdr3_aa: CASSEVAGSYGYTF; clone_size: .; v_call: TRBV2; d_call: .; j_call: TRBJ1-2
cdr3_nt: TGTGTCAGAAGCTTAGCGGGGTGGTCCATAGTGAGGCTGGAGACCCAGTACTTC; cdr3_aa: CVRSLAGWSIVRLETQYF; clone_size: .; v_call: TRBV7-5; d_call: .; j_call: TRBJ2-5
cdr3_nt: TGTGCCAGCAGTTACTCAGGGGGGCCGGTGGAGACCCAGTACTTC; cdr3_aa: CASSYSGGPVETQYF; clone_size: once; v_call: TRBV6-5; d_call: .; j_call: TRBJ2-5
cdr3_nt: TGTGCCAGCAGCTTGGGGGACTCGGAAGGCTACGAGCAGTACTTC; cdr3_aa: CASSLGDSEGYEQYF; clone_size: .; v_call: TRBV5-4; d_call: .; j_call: TRBJ2-7
cdr3_nt: TGCGCCAGCAGCTTGGTATCGAGATCGGGGGGGTCCACAGATACGCAGTATTTT; cdr3_aa: CASSLVSRSGGSTDTQYF; clone_size: .; v_call: TRBV5-1; d_call: TRBD2; j_call: TRBJ2-3
cdr3_nt: TGTGCCAGCAGCCCGAGAGGGGCAACTAATGAAAAACTGTTTTTT; cdr3_aa: CASSPRGATNEKLFF; clone_size: .; v_call: TRBV9; d_call: .; j_call: TRBJ1-4
cdr3_nt: TGTGCCAGCAGTTACGGTGGTGGGGGCGTGAATTCACCCCTCCACTTT; cdr3_aa: CASSYGGGGVNSPLHF; clone_size: once; v_call: TRBV6-6; d_call: .; j_call: TRBJ1-6
cdr3_nt: TGTGCCAGCAGCTTAGTATACGGAGGGTCTTATGGCTACACCTTC; cdr3_aa: CASSLVYGGSYGYTF; clone_size: .; v_call: TRBV7-2; d_call: .; j_call: TRBJ1-2
cdr3_nt: TGCGCCAGCAGCCAAAGGACCCCAGAGACCCAGTACTTC; cdr3_aa: CASSQRTPETQYF; clone_size: once; v_call: TRBV4-1; d_call: .; j_call: TRBJ2-5
cdr3_nt: TGTGCCAGTAGCCGGGACCCTAATCAGCCCCAGCATTTT; cdr3_aa: CASSRDPNQPQHF; clone_size: .; v_call: TRBV19; d_call: .; j_call: TRBJ1-5
cdr3_nt: TGTGCCAGCAGACAGGGACAGGGGGCGAGAGATACGCAGTATTTT; cdr3_aa: CASRQGQGARDTQYF; clone_size: .; v_call: TRBV27; d_call: TRBD1; j_call: TRBJ2-3
cdr3_nt: TGTGCCGCTTCCGGCTCTGGGGGAAAGACCCAGTACTTC; cdr3_aa: CAASGSGGKTQYF; clone_size: .; v_call: TRBV10-3; d_call: .; j_call: TRBJ2-5
cdr3_nt: TGTGCCAGCAGCCGTACTAGAAACACTGAAGCTTTCTTT; cdr3_aa: CASSRTRNTEAFF; clone_size: once; v_call: TRBV9; d_call: .; j_call: TRBJ1-1
cdr3_nt: TGTGCCAGCAGTTACGACGGGCCGGAAAAACTGTTTTTT; cdr3_aa: CASSYDGPEKLFF; clone_size: .; v_call: TRBV6-5; d_call: .; j_call: TRBJ1-4
cdr3_nt: TGTGCCAGCAGCTTATTACGCTGGGGGGAGACCCAGTACTTC; cdr3_aa: CASSLLRWGETQYF; clone_size: .; v_call: TRBV7-2; d_call: .; j_call: TRBJ2-5
cdr3_nt: TGCGCCAGCAGCCAAGTAGGGGCGCGAAGGAACACTGAAGCTTTCTTT; cdr3_aa: CASSQVGARRNTEAFF; clone_size: .; v_call: TRBV4-3; d_call: .; j_call: TRBJ1-1
cdr3_nt: TGTGCCAGCAGCCGCATTGCAGGGACTAGTAGGGACGAGCAGTACTTC; cdr3_aa: CASSRIAGTSRDEQYF; clone_size: .; v_call: TRBV7-2; d_call: TRBD2; j_call: TRBJ2-7
cdr3_nt: TGCAGCGTTAGTGTCGATCGAAACACTGAAGCTTTCTTT; cdr3_aa: CSVSVDRNTEAFF; clone_size: .; v_call: TRBV29-1; d_call: .; j_call: TRBJ1-1
cdr3_nt: TGTGCCAGTAGTATAGCGGGGTCACCCCTCCACTTT; cdr3_aa: CASSIAGSPLHF; clone_size: .; v_call: TRBV19; d_call: .; j_call: TRBJ1-6
cdr3_nt: TGTGCCAGCAGCCCCCCCTTTGGGACTAGCGGGGCCTACGAGCAGTACTTC; cdr3_aa: CASSPPFGTSGAYEQYF; clone_size: .; v_call: TRBV5-4; d_call: TRBD2; j_call: TRBJ2-7
cdr3_nt: TGTGCCAGTAGTATACGTAGGGAAGAGACCCAGTACTTC; cdr3_aa: CASSIRREETQYF; clone_size: once; v_call: TRBV19; d_call: .; j_call: TRBJ2-5
cdr3_nt: TGTGCCTGGACTCTGGGAGGGGGTCAGCCCCAGCATTTT; cdr3_aa: CAWTLGGGQPQHF; clone_size: .; v_call: TRBV30; d_call: .; j_call: TRBJ1-5
cdr3_nt: TGTGCCAGCAGCCCCCAATCGGGGGGCGCGGATGAAAAACTGTTTTTT; cdr3_aa: CASSPQSGGADEKLFF; clone_size: .; v_call: TRBV7-2; d_call: .; j_call: TRBJ1-4
cdr3_nt: TGTGCCACCTTGGACAGGGGTTTCTACGAGCAGTACTTC; cdr3_aa: CATLDRGFYEQYF; clone_size: .; v_call: TRBV15; d_call: TRBD1; j_call: TRBJ2-7
cdr3_nt: TGTGCCAGCAGGGCCGGACTAGCCTCCTACGAGCAGTACTTC; cdr3_aa: CASRAGLASYEQYF; clone_size: .; v_call: TRBV6-5; d_call: TRBD2; j_call: TRBJ2-7
cdr3_nt: TGTGCCAGCAGCTGGGGGCAGGGGGAGTTCTTC; cdr3_aa: CASSWGQGEFF; clone_size: .; v_call: TRBV5-5; d_call: TRBD1; j_call: TRBJ2-1
cdr3_nt: TGTGCCAGCTCACGCCCGGGGACCGAATATAATTCACCCCTCCACTTT; cdr3_aa: CASSRPGTEYNSPLHF; clone_size: .; v_call: TRBV18; d_call: .; j_call: TRBJ1-6
cdr3_nt: TGCAGCGTTGACAGTTGGGGAGGGCACACTGAAGCTTTCTTT; cdr3_aa: CSVDSWGGHTEAFF; clone_size: .; v_call: TRBV29-1; d_call: .; j_call: TRBJ1-1
cdr3_nt: TGTGCCAGCAGCCCCCCAGCGGGGGTCCTCTTCCACTTT; cdr3_aa: CASSPPAGVLFHF; clone_size: once; v_call: TRBV7-9; d_call: .; j_call: TRBJ1-6
cdr3_nt: TGTGCCAGCAGTTTGAGCACGGGACAGGGATCTGAAGCTTTCTTT; cdr3_aa: CASSLSTGQGSEAFF; clone_size: .; v_call: TRBV27; d_call: TRBD1; j_call: TRBJ1-1
cdr3_nt: TGCAGCGTTGATAGGCGGATGAACACTGAAGCTTTCTTT; cdr3_aa: CSVDRRMNTEAFF; clone_size: once; v_call: TRBV29-1; d_call: .; j_call: TRBJ1-1
cdr3_nt: TGTGCCAGCAGCACACCGGGACAGGGGGCGGGTGGCTACACCTTC; cdr3_aa: CASSTPGQGAGGYTF; clone_size: .; v_call: TRBV7-2; d_call: TRBD1; j_call: TRBJ1-2
cdr3_nt: TGCGCCAGTACCCCCGGGACAGGGGACTCCTACGAGCAGTACTTC; cdr3_aa: CASTPGTGDSYEQYF; clone_size: .; v_call: TRBV5-1; d_call: TRBD1; j_call: TRBJ2-7
cdr3_nt: TGTGCCAGCAGCCCCCGGGGGGGGACCGGGGAGCTGTTTTTT; cdr3_aa: CASSPRGGTGELFF; clone_size: .; v_call: TRBV4-2; d_call: TRBD2; j_call: TRBJ2-2
cdr3_nt: TGTGCCAGCAGCTTGACAGGTACTGAAGCTTTCTTT; cdr3_aa: CASSLTGTEAFF; clone_size: .; v_call: TRBV13; d_call: .; j_call: TRBJ1-1
cdr3_nt: TGTGCCAGCAGTCCTCTCAGATCCTATGGCTACACCTTC; cdr3_aa: CASSPLRSYGYTF; clone_size: .; v_call: TRBV27; d_call: .; j_call: TRBJ1-2
cdr3_nt: TGCGCCAGCAGTGTGCCTAATGGGCCCCAGCATTTT; cdr3_aa: CASSVPNGPQHF; clone_size: .; v_call: TRBV10-1; d_call: .; j_call: TRBJ1-5
cdr3_nt: TGTGCCAGCAAGGAGAGGGACCACACCATATATTTT; cdr3_aa: CASKERDHTIYF; clone_size: .; v_call: TRBV6-5; d_call: .; j_call: TRBJ1-3
cdr3_nt: TGTGCCAGCAGCTCCCGGGGGGGCAAGAATGAGCAGTTCTTC; cdr3_aa: CASSSRGGKNEQFF; clone_size: once; v_call: TRBV9; d_call: TRBD2; j_call: TRBJ2-1
cdr3_nt: TGCGCCAGCAGCCCCGACCCCGGGACAGGGAAGGGTGAGCAGTACTTC; cdr3_aa: CASSPDPGTGKGEQYF; clone_size: medium-sized; v_call: TRBV5-1; d_call: TRBD1; j_call: TRBJ2-7
cdr3_nt: TGTGCCTCGGTCAGCGGTGGCACAGATACGCAGTATTTT; cdr3_aa: CASVSGGTDTQYF; clone_size: .; v_call: TRBV30; d_call: .; j_call: TRBJ2-3
cdr3_nt: TGCGCCAGCAGCCGTGAAGGACAAGAGACCCAGTACTTC; cdr3_aa: CASSREGQETQYF; clone_size: .; v_call: TRBV5-1; d_call: .; j_call: TRBJ2-5
cdr3_nt: TGTGCCAGCAGCGGACGGACAGGGCCTGCTGGGGCCAACGTCCTGACTTTC; cdr3_aa: CASSGRTGPAGANVLTF; clone_size: .; v_call: TRBV13; d_call: TRBD1; j_call: TRBJ2-6
cdr3_nt: TGCGCCAGCAGTGACGGGGGGGAGACCCAGTACTTC; cdr3_aa: CASSDGGETQYF; clone_size: few; v_call: TRBV10-1; d_call: TRBD2; j_call: TRBJ2-5
cdr3_nt: TGTGCCAGCAGTTTTGGGCAGTGGGGCACTGAAGCTTTCTTT; cdr3_aa: CASSFGQWGTEAFF; clone_size: .; v_call: TRBV27; d_call: .; j_call: TRBJ1-1
cdr3_nt: TGCGCCAGCAGCTCAATGTTGGGGGGAGGAACTGAAGCTTTCTTT; cdr3_aa: CASSSMLGGGTEAFF; clone_size: .; v_call: TRBV5-1; d_call: .; j_call: TRBJ1-1
cdr3_nt: TGTGCCAGCAGCCCCAGGACTAGCGGGGGCCTCGCGAACACCGGGGAGCTGTTTTTT; cdr3_aa: CASSPRTSGGLANTGELFF; clone_size: .; v_call: TRBV9; d_call: TRBD2; j_call: TRBJ2-2
cdr3_nt: TGCGCCAGCAGCCAAGTTGGTGGCTACGAGCAGTACTTC; cdr3_aa: CASSQVGGYEQYF; clone_size: .; v_call: TRBV4-1; d_call: .; j_call: TRBJ2-7
cdr3_nt: TGTGCCAGTGGGGACAGGGGGTATTCACCCCTCCACTTT; cdr3_aa: CASGDRGYSPLHF; clone_size: .; v_call: TRBV19; d_call: TRBD1; j_call: TRBJ1-6
cdr3_nt: TGTGCCAGCAGCGTAGCGGGAGAAGAGACCCAGTACTTC; cdr3_aa: CASSVAGEETQYF; clone_size: .; v_call: TRBV9; d_call: .; j_call: TRBJ2-5